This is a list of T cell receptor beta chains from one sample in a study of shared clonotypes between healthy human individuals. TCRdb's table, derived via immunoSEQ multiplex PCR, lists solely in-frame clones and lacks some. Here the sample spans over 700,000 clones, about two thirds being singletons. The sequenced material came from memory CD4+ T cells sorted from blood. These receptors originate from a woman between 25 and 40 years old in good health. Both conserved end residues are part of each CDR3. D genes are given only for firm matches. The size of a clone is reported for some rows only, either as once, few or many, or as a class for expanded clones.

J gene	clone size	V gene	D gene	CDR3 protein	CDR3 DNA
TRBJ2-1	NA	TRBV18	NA	CASSPGGNEQFF	TGTGCCAGCTCACCAGGGGGCAATGAGCAGTTCTTC
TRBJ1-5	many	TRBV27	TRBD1	CASSFLTGGQPQHF	TGTGCCAGCAGTTTCCTGACAGGGGGGCAGCCCCAGCATTTT
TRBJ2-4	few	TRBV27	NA	CASSFLSDSKNIQYF	TGTGCCAGCAGTTTCCTCTCGGACAGTAAAAACATTCAGTACTTC
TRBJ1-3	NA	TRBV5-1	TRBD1	CASSQRTGGSGNTIYF	TGCGCCAGCAGCCAAAGGACAGGGGGCTCTGGAAACACCATATATTTT
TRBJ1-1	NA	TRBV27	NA	CASSPGDRYTEAFF	TGTGCCAGCAGCCCAGGAGATCGGTACACTGAAGCTTTCTTT
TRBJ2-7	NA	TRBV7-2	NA	CASSLSIGANYEQYF	TGTGCCAGCAGCCTTAGTATAGGTGCGAACTACGAGCAGTACTTC
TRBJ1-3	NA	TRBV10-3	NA	CAISEAGNSVYF	TGTGCCATCAGTGAGGCGGGGAACTCAGTATATTTT
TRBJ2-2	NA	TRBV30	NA	CAWRKDSTGELFF	TGTGCCTGGAGAAAGGACAGCACCGGGGAGCTGTTTTTT
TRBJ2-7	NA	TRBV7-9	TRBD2	CASSFYLGLAGDDYEQYF	TGTGCCAGCAGCTTCTACCTCGGGCTAGCGGGAGACGACTACGAGCAGTACTTC
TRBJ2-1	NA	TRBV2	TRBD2	CASSRLRTSGSGNEQFF	TGTGCCAGCAGCCGACTGAGGACTAGCGGGAGTGGCAATGAGCAGTTCTTC
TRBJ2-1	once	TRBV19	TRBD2	CASRSFLAGVNEQFF	TGTGCCAGTAGGTCGTTTCTAGCGGGAGTCAATGAGCAGTTCTTC
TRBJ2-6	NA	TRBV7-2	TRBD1	CASSSPGQSSGANVLTF	TGTGCCAGCAGCTCTCCGGGACAGAGCTCTGGGGCCAACGTCCTGACTTTC
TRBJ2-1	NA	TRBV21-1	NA	CASSKVTRNEQFF	TGTGCCAGCAGCAAAGTTACAAGGAATGAGCAGTTCTTC
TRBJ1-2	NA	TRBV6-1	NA	CASSENRQWTFYYGYTF	TGTGCCAGCAGTGAAAATAGACAATGGACTTTTTACTATGGCTACACCTTC
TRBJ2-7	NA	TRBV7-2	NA	CASSSITASTVEQYF	TGTGCCAGCAGCAGTATAACAGCGTCGACCGTCGAGCAGTACTTC
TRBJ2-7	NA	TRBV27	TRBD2	CASSQGLATSYEQYF	TGTGCCAGCAGCCAGGGACTAGCGACTTCCTACGAGCAGTACTTC
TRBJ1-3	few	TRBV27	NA	CASRRTASGNTIYF	TGTGCCAGCAGGCGGACAGCCTCTGGAAACACCATATATTTT
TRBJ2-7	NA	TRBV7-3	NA	CASSHDMESYEQYF	TGTGCCAGCAGCCACGATATGGAAAGCTACGAGCAGTACTTC
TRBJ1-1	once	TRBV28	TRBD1	CASSLLLGTADTEAFF	TGTGCCAGCAGTTTATTACTCGGGACAGCGGACACTGAAGCTTTCTTT
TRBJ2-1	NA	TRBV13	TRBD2	CASSLRHGGRAYNEQFF	TGTGCCAGCAGCTTGAGGCACGGCGGGAGGGCTTACAATGAGCAGTTCTTC
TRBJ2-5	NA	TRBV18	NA	CASSPDSGETQYF	TGTGCCAGCTCACCGGACAGCGGGGAGACCCAGTACTTC
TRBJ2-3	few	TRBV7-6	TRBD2	CASSLEALAGVADTQYF	TGTGCCAGCAGCTTAGAGGCACTAGCGGGAGTCGCAGATACGCAGTATTTT
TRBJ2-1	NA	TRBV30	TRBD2	CAWRGGLAGGYEQFF	TGTGCCTGGAGAGGCGGACTAGCGGGAGGGTATGAGCAGTTCTTC
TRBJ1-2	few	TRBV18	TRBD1	CASSPPSTGGRGYTF	TGTGCCAGCTCACCACCGTCGACAGGGGGCAGGGGCTACACCTTC
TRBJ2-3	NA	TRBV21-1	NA	CASSTKKGGCRTDTQYF	TGTGCCAGCAGCACTAAAAAGGGAGGGTGCAGGACAGATACGCAGTATTTT
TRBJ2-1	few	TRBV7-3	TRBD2	CASSDGTSGRASSEQFF	TGTGCCAGCAGCGACGGGACTAGCGGGAGGGCCTCGAGTGAGCAGTTCTTC
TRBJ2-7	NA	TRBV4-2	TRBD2	CASSQESSGGYEQYF	TGTGCCAGCAGCCAAGAAAGTAGCGGGGGCTACGAGCAGTACTTC
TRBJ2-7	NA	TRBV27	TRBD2	CASSLLADTVPHEQYF	TGTGCCAGCAGTTTACTAGCGGACACGGTTCCCCACGAGCAGTACTTC
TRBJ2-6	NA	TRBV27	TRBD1	CASSFFGTGATAGGANVLTF	TGTGCCAGCAGTTTTTTCGGGACAGGGGCCACCGCGGGGGGGGCCAACGTCCTGACTTTC